This TCR beta chain was sequenced during a study of shared clonotypes between healthy human individuals (TCRdb year 2020). Regarding the research as a whole: The cohort comprised a couple of women and a few men aged 18 to 49 years. For each donor, CD4 naive and CD4 memory were each run on three plates, CD8 naive on two plates, and CD8 memory on one plate. The study deeply sequenced blood TCR repertoires of about five healthy adults to estimate repertoire size and the extent of clonotype sharing between individuals. Different laboratories and diverse techniques were used to prepare libraries and sequence TCR repertoires, to increase sequencing depth and limit assay-specific biases. Between about 0.8 and 9.5 billion PBMCs per donor were obtained by leukapheresis. On the study overall, not on this receptor specifically: Pairwise subsampling led to the expectation that sequencing depth would affect the degree of clonotype sharing among donors. Because the study included a small number of donors, the genetic and exposure-history diversity represented was limited. Rarefaction of sorted-subset datasets indicated incomplete sequencing despite the large sequencing depth. Naive subsets generally had larger estimated clonotype richness than memory subsets. Compared with non-shared clonotypes, the clonotypes found in all four sorted-subset donors had higher generation probabilities. Only blood was sampled, and tissue TCR repertoires likely differ from those in blood. Across four donors, roughly 5.4% of naive CD4, approximately 4% of naive CD8, about 2.3% of memory CD4, and under 0.45% of memory CD8 clonotypes were shared.

As for this clone: The antigen it recognizes is unknown. No base qualities exist here, and no much larger clone lies one base off it.

The donors were healthy, HIV-negative adults with no recently reported acute infections or vaccinations. Every donor was a Caucasian adult residing in Nashville, Tennessee, USA. Magnetic negative selection was used to enrich CD4+ T cells, after which naive cells were positively selected on CD45RA and the negative fraction became the memory subset. Blood was obtained by leukapheresis, after which PBMCs were separated by Ficoll-Histopaque density gradient centrifugation and cryopreserved in liquid nitrogen vapor phase. Purity and quantity of every magnetically sorted T cell population were checked by analytical flow cytometry. Genomic DNA was isolated from each sorted fraction and quantified by UV absorbance on a Nanodrop 2000c. V loses 3 bases, J loses 4 bases, and the germline ends lie 12 bases apart. Taken from the germline V gene, the CDR1 and CDR2 loops are SQVTM and ANQGSEA. The CDR3, cysteine through phenylalanine, is 14 amino acids long. This entry keeps only the CDR3 DNA: 42 bases, framed from base 1.

Using the deep immunoSEQ assay, multiplex PCR amplified TCR CDR3 regions from genomic DNA. Genomic DNA extracted from each cell subset was distributed evenly over all wells of several immunoSEQ 96-well plates, and each plate served as one replicate. For sorted subsets, roughly 200 ng of genomic DNA, equivalent to around 29,000 T cell genomes, went into each replicate PCR. The purified libraries were quantified using a Qubit 3.0 fluorometer, sized with a Bioanalyzer 2100, and then quantified again using the KAPA Library Quantification kit. Every immunoSEQ 96-well plate was sequenced on a dedicated single-read 150-cycle Illumina NextSeq 550 flow cell. In the authors' own workflow: Because the immunoSEQ output held only junctional sequences and lacked quality scores, the filtering could not match the filtering applied to full-length reads. Sequences were annotated with PyIR, a Python wrapper for IgBLAST v1.9, and V/J genes and CDR3 were assigned using IMGT germline references. Reads were filtered out if the reads had weak V/J assignments (E-value above 1e-6), no CDR3, stop codons, out-of-frame junctions, or ambiguous translated residues. V3J clonotypes were defined as sequences sharing an identical inferred V gene, J gene, and CDR3 amino acid sequence. To compute the percentage overlap between repertoires, the number of shared unique clonotypes was divided by the size of the smaller repertoire. Repertoire richness was assessed with RTK rarefaction, the Chao1 estimator, and Recon v2.1 estimates of unobserved clonotypes. Generation probabilities for all TCRbeta clonotypes obtained by the gDNA method from a few donors were computed using OLGA. The immuneACCESS repertoire file appears here via TCRdb, limited to in-frame rearrangements. These files lack a portion of the clones; in checked studies, under half of the deficit traces to unresolved V genes, and the cause of the others is not known. D and trimming were read from the DNA, whereas the V and J calls and clone size are those reported in that table. Present in this sample are about 1.5 million clones, around 98% of which were seen just once. The top ten hold about 0.45% of the sample.

The V and J genes are TRBV29-1 and TRBJ2-2; too little of a D gene remains to name it. Sequencing was done on a sample of naive CD4+ T cells sorted from blood. This sample's cell subset or site label indicates: CD45RA+ positively selected. This receptor was obtained from a man aged 25-45 years in good health. The DNA is TGCAGCGTTGATGTAGGATTTCTCACCGGGGAGCTGTTTTTT. Protein translation: CSVDVGFLTGELFF.